One and the same sample provided the 27 T cell receptor beta chains below, sequenced in a study of response to subunit inactivated influenza vaccine. MiXCR, applied by TCRdb to the RT-PCR reads, yields one record per CDR3 protein. Seen here are about 700,000 distinct CDR3 sequences, around 14% observed once, and the top ten hold about 9.9%. The input for sequencing was PBMCs from blood, taken 11 to 12 days after vaccination. Receptors originate from a man in his fifties or sixties who received an inactivated influenza vaccine.

This clonotype was seen at least ten times. The DNA of the CDR3 is TGCAGTGCTCGGCCCCTGGCGGGGGGGCATAAAGATACGCAGTATTTT. This sequence encodes CSARPLAGGHKDTQYF. V is TRBV20-1 and J is TRBJ2-3; 9 nucleotides align to TRBD2. After removal of 5 bases from V and 5 bases from J, the junction contained 14 bases not matched to a gene. CDR1 is DFQATT, CDR2 SNEGSKA, per germline (reference sequence). This CDR3 comprises 16 residues.

The CDR3 spells CASSQERERYNEQFF. In nucleotides, the CDR3 is TGCGCCAGCAGCCAAGAACGGGAGAGGTACAATGAGCAGTTCTTC. J is TRBJ2-1 and V is TRBV4-3; a possible D gene is TRBD2 (6 bases). The CDR3 sequence is 15 residues long. Germline V gives CDR1 LGHNA, CDR2 YSLEER. V lost 0 bases, J lost 4 bases, and 10 bases lay in between.

The V and J genes are TRBV29-1 and TRBJ1-2; 10 bases map to TRBD1. The length of the CDR3 is 15 residues. Germline CDR1 is SQVTM and CDR2 is ANQGSEA. V lost 6 bases, J lost 8 bases, and 15 bases stayed unmatched. The CDR3 nucleotides read TGCAGCGTACGGGACAGGGGCACCTACGTGGCAGGCTACACCTTC. This translates into CSVRDRGTYVAGYTF.

The chain links TRBV11-2 to TRBJ2-1; 9 nucleotides line up with TRBD2. With 7 bases clipped from V and 4 bases from J, the junction kept 11 bases outside the gene matches. CDR1 is SGHAT, CDR2 FQNNGV, per germline. CDR3 length: 16 amino acids. The CDR3 is CASKQIAGAPYNEQFF. The CDR3 nucleotides are TGTGCCAGCAAACAGATAGCGGGAGCGCCTTACAATGAGCAGTTCTTC.

V and J are TRBV9 and TRBJ2-2; D not resolved. The CDR3 has 14 residues. V lost 6 bases and J lost 7, with 16 bases in between. Germline V gives CDR1 SGDLS, CDR2 YYNGEE. The CDR3 region has the DNA TGTGCCAGCACCCCCCCGGGCAGAATCGGGGAGCTGTTTTTT. Translated, it gives CASTPPGRIGELFF.

CDR3 protein: CASSLGVAGEDEQFF. The CDR3 DNA is TGCGCCAGCAGCTTGGGGGTAGCGGGAGAGGATGAGCAGTTCTTC. This sequence joins TRBV5-1 and TRBJ2-1; 9 bases are shared with TRBD2. This CDR3 contains 15 residues. Losses at the gene ends were 0 bases for V and 8 bases for J; bases not matched to a gene: 6. The V gene's germline CDR1 is SGHRS and CDR2 YFSETQ. Filled out from reference TRBV5-1 and TRBJ2-1, the complete variable domain reads KAGVTQTPRYLIKTRGQQVTLSCSPISGHRSVSWYQQTPGQGLQFLFEYFSETQRNKGNFPGRFSGRQFSNSRSEMNVSTLELGDSALYLCASSLGVAGEDEQFFGPGTRLTVL.

The rearrangement uses TRBV4-3 and TRBJ2-7; D is unclear. Germline-derived CDR1 and CDR2 are LGHNA and YSLEER. CDR3 length: 13 amino acids. V lost 2 bases to trimming and J lost 3 bases, with 8 bases between them. CDR3 residues: CASSQRISYEQYF. In DNA form, the CDR3 reads TGCGCCAGCAGCCAACGGATAAGCTACGAGCAGTACTTC.

In its sample, this clonotype was seen a few times. The chain links TRBV5-5 to TRBJ1-1; D is undetermined. Germline values: CDR1 SGHKS, CDR2 YYEKEE (reference sequence). The V gene lost 4 bases and the J gene lost 0 bases, with 16 bases spanning the gap. The CDR3 is 16 amino acids. The CDR3 region is CASSEAVGAVNTEAFF. CDR3 nucleotide sequence: TGTGCCAGCAGCGAGGCTGTAGGTGCAGTGAACACTGAAGCTTTCTTT.

There are a few counts of this clonotype. The V gene is TRBV30, the J gene TRBJ2-7; D is perhaps TRBD1 (6 bases). The V end lost 0 bases, the J end lost 5 bases, and 11 bases lay between the germline ends. CDR1 and CDR2 (germline): GTSNPN, SVGIG (reference sequence). The CDR3 loop spans 13 amino acids. This CDR3 is CAWSVYGGHEQYF. The CDR3 DNA is TGTGCCTGGAGTGTATATGGGGGCCACGAGCAGTACTTC.

This clonotype has a handful of counts. The V and J genes are TRBV20-1 and TRBJ2-7, with 11 bases fitting TRBD2. J was trimmed by 0 bases and V by 5 bases; bases with no gene match: 9. This CDR3 contains 16 residues. Per germline, CDR1 DFQATT and CDR2 SNEGSKA (reference sequence). DNA for the CDR3: TGCAGTGCTTCCTCGACGCTAGCGGGGGGCTCCTACGAGCAGTACTTC. Its translation is CSASSTLAGGSYEQYF.

This clonotype was detected ten times or more. The chain couples TRBV10-3 to TRBJ2-3; D uncertain. Trimming left V 2 bases short and J 3 bases short, with 15 bases between. The CDR3 sequence is 16 residues long. Germline CDR1 ENHRY, CDR2 SYGVKD. DNA of the CDR3: TGTGCCATCAGTGAGCTGCTCCTAGTGGGAACAGATACGCAGTATTTT. This gives the protein CAISELLLVGTDTQYF.

This clonotype was found a few times. The chain carries TRBV7-9 and TRBJ2-2, with a tentative D call TRBD1 (5 bases). The V end was cut by 3 bases, the J end by 4 bases, with 12 bases between. CDR3 length: 15 residues. Germline V gives CDR1 SEHNR, CDR2 FQNEAQ (reference sequence). CDR3 sequence reads: CASSLSGPGTGELFF. The CDR3 coding sequence is TGTGCCAGCAGCTTGTCAGGGCCCGGCACCGGGGAGCTGTTTTTT.

In regard to this clonotype: A much larger clone lies a single base off, so this may be a read error. V and J are TRBV7-2 and TRBJ1-6; no clear D. This CDR3 has 14 amino acids. Trimming removed 3 bases from V and 3 bases from J, with 6 bases in between. In germline, CDR1 is SGHTA, CDR2 FQGNSA. Here the CDR3 reads CASSFSYYNSPLHF. CDR3 in DNA: TGTGCCAGCAGCTTCAGCTACTATAATTCACCCCTCCACTTT. Full variable domain (outside the CDR3, taken from reference TRBV7-2 and TRBJ1-6): GAGVSQSPSNKVTEKGKDVELRCDPISGHTALYWYRQSLGQGLEFLIYFQGNSAPDKSGLPSDRFSAERTGGSVSTLTIQRTQQEDSAVYLCASSFSYYNSPLHFGNGTRLTVT.

A few counts support this clonotype. CDR3 sequence: CASSPWSGLSYNSPLHF. The CDR3 nucleotides read TGTGCCAGCAGTCCCTGGTCGGGGCTCTCCTATAATTCACCCCTCCACTTT. The chain has TRBV5-6 and TRBJ1-6; TRBD1 might be the D (5 bases). Germline-derived CDR1 and CDR2 are SGHDT and YYEEEE. Trimming took off 5 bases at V and 0 bases at J, with 15 bases between the two ends. This CDR3 contains 17 residues.

This clonotype has more than one count but fewer than ten. This chain uses TRBV20-1 with TRBJ2-7, with 9 bases matching TRBD2. Germline V lookup: CDR1 DFQATT, CDR2 SNEGSKA (reference sequence). J was trimmed by 4 bases and V by 0 bases; bases with no gene match: 19. The CDR3 totals 19 residues. The CDR3 here is CSARDHLLVAGGSGYEQYF. CDR3 in DNA: TGCAGTGCTAGAGATCATCTGTTGGTGGCGGGAGGGTCGGGGTACGAGCAGTACTTC.

The table lists this clonotype with a few counts. CDR3 DNA: TGTGCCAGCAGCTTAGAAGGGCGAACGTACAATGAGCAGTTCTTC. Its protein is CASSLEGRTYNEQFF. This rearrangement joins TRBV7-2 to TRBJ2-1; no reliable D call. V was clipped by 1 base and J by 4 bases, with 11 bases between them. The germline V gene has CDR1 SGHTA and CDR2 FQGNSA. This CDR3 is 15 amino acids long.

This CDR3 is CASSQDPGTKNIQYF. The CDR3 DNA reads as TGCGCCAGCAGCCAAGATCCGGGGACAAAAAACATTCAGTACTTC. This chain joins TRBV4-3 and TRBJ2-4; D might be TRBD1 (6 bases). The length of the CDR3 is 15 residues. The V end lost 0 bases, the J end lost 4 bases, and 10 bases lay between the germline ends. Germline V CDR1 and CDR2: LGHNA, YSLEER.

This clonotype turned up a few times. J is TRBJ2-1 and V is TRBV19, with D maybe TRBD2 (7 bases). Germline V CDR1 and CDR2: LNHDA, SQIVND (reference sequence). The CDR3 is 15 residues long. The V end was cut by 5 bases, the J end by 2 bases, with 13 bases between. This CDR3 is CASSAEGGAYNEQFF. Here the CDR3 DNA reads TGTGCCAGTAGTGCGGAGGGGGGGGCCTACAATGAGCAGTTCTTC.

The rearrangement links TRBV10-3 to TRBJ2-7; 7 bases fit TRBD1. Trimming cost V 4 bases and J 2 bases; bases outside gene matches: 5. CDR1 and CDR2 (germline): ENHRY, SYGVKD. The CDR3 spans 14 residues. The CDR3 sequence is CAISAGTATYEQYF. The DNA for the CDR3 is TGTGCCATCAGTGCGGGGACAGCCACCTACGAGCAGTACTTC.

CDR3 bases: TGTGCCAGCAGTTCCCAGGGACTAGCGGCCTACAATGAGCAGTTCTTC. It specifies CASSSQGLAAYNEQFF. The rearrangement joins TRBV6-5 to TRBJ2-1; 11 bases align to TRBD2. The CDR3 runs to 16 residues. Germline lookup yields CDR1 MNHEY and CDR2 SVGAGI. V was clipped by 4 bases and J by 2 bases; unmatched bases: 4.

The sample holds a few counts of this clonotype. The genes are TRBV6-2 or TRBV6-3 and TRBJ2-7; possible D gene TRBD1, 6 bases. Looked up from germline, CDR1 is MNHEY and CDR2 is SVGEGT. With 6 bases removed from V and 5 bases from J, the gap between germline ends came to 14 bases. This CDR3 is 13 amino acids long. CDR3 loop: CASSWRRTDEQYF. The DNA for the CDR3 is TGTGCCAGCAGCTGGCGGCGGACAGACGAGCAGTACTTC.

This chain uses TRBV4-3 with TRBJ2-1; 7 bases map to TRBD1. With 3 bases clipped from V and 13 bases from J, the junction kept 12 bases outside the gene matches. CDR1 and CDR2 (germline): LGHNA, YSLEER. The CDR3 contains 14 residues. The CDR3, as DNA: TGCGCCAGCAGCCAGCGTCCGGGACAGAGTCTACAGTTCTTC. Amino acid sequence: CASSQRPGQSLQFF.

The chain carries TRBV7-6 and TRBJ2-7; 11 bases are shared with TRBD1. This CDR3 has 15 residues. Germline trimming cut 10 bases from V and 4 bases from J; bases unmatched to any gene: 12. Germline lookup yields CDR1 SGHVS and CDR2 FNYEAQ. The CDR3: CATRSLDRGRYEQYF. CDR3 DNA: TGTGCCACCCGATCCCTGGACAGGGGGCGGTACGAGCAGTACTTC.

This clonotype was picked up a small number of times. The genes are TRBV29-1 and TRBJ1-1; no clear D gene. The CDR3 loop spans 13 amino acids. Germline CDR1 SQVTM, CDR2 ANQGSEA. Trimming cost V 6 bases and J 0 bases, with 11 bases left between them. CDR3 nucleotides: TGCAGCGTGGAGAGTGTCATGAACACTGAAGCTTTCTTT. It yields the protein CSVESVMNTEAFF.

The chain has TRBV5-1 and TRBJ2-7, with D possibly TRBD2 on 6 matching bases. The CDR3 loop spans 17 amino acids. Trimming pared 0 bases from V and 6 bases from J, leaving 22 bases between. Germline V gene lookup returns CDR1 SGHRS and CDR2 YFSETQ. The CDR3 spells CASSLAVRGGRGSEQYF. In DNA form, the CDR3 reads TGCGCCAGCAGCTTGGCCGTCAGAGGCGGGCGGGGTTCCGAGCAGTACTTC.

This clonotype has just a few counts. V usage is TRBV9 and J usage is TRBJ2-3, with 10 bases aligning to TRBD2. In germline, CDR1 is SGDLS, CDR2 YYNGEE. The CDR3 is made up of 16 amino acids. The V segment lost 0 bases and the J segment 2 bases; nucleotides outside the gene matches: 3. The CDR3 coding sequence is TGTGCCAGCAGCGTAGGGCTAGCGGGGGCCACAGATACGCAGTATTTT. Translated: CASSVGLAGATDTQYF.

This clonotype was counted between two and nine times. The rearrangement uses TRBV29-1 and TRBJ2-5, with 10 bases that match TRBD2. From germline, CDR1 is SQVTM and CDR2 ANQGSEA. This CDR3 has 13 amino acids. Trimming removed 4 bases from V and 4 bases from J; junction bases left unmatched: 3. This chain's CDR3 is CSVASGRGETQYF. CDR3 in DNA: TGCAGCGTTGCGAGCGGGAGGGGAGAGACCCAGTACTTC.